Described below is a single T cell receptor (beta chain) sequence and its context. No antigen is known for it. Cryopreserved PBMCs provided roughly 2 micrograms of genomic DNA for the TCR beta libraries. These data belong to a study of cytotoxic CD8 clonotypes in ibrutinib-treated CLL. Study at large: On average, each sample had about 250,000 productive templates and tens of thousands of productive rearrangements. Study-level results: Baseline clonality was higher than in age-matched healthy donors and moved in step with circulating CD8+ T-cell counts.

The repertoire was sequenced with immunoSEQ multiplex PCR; TCRdb's copy has only in-frame clones and lacks some. The sample includes 150,000 to 250,000 clones, around 72% of them seen just once. The source is a human donor with chronic lymphocytic leukemia. Specimen: PBMCs, collected after 24 months of ibrutinib treatment.

The CDR3 sequence: CASSLGLAAEQFF. CDR3 coding DNA: TGCGCCAGCAGCTTGGGACTAGCGGCAGAGCAGTTCTTC. The rearrangement joins TRBV5-1 to TRBJ2-1, with 9 bases lining up with TRBD2. J lost 10 bases, V lost 0 bases, and 2 bases had no gene match. Looked up from germline, CDR1 is SGHRS and CDR2 is YFSETQ. The CDR3 runs to 13 residues.